This T cell receptor (beta chain) originates from a study of human T cells and chemical hapten exposure. Study-level findings and limits: In comparison with controls, expanded TCRs gave rise to a significantly larger number of large CDR3 similarity clusters.

Trimming shortened V by 0 bases and J by 2 bases, and 11 bases separated the two germline ends. This CDR3 is built from 15 residues. CDR1 and CDR2 from the germline V gene are LNHNV and YYDKDF (reference sequence). Each CDR3 protein gets one entry after TCRdb re-called the RACE reads with MiXCR. The sample consists of 60,000 to 75,000 distinct CDR3 sequences, approximately 7% of them appearing once. Regarding time point: pre-sensitization, week 0. Treatment in this sample: therapeutic diphenylcyclopropenone sensitization with weekly scalp DPC. This clonotype was seen at least ten times. Its antigen is unknown.

The rearrangement uses TRBV15 and TRBJ2-7; TRBD1 is a possible D gene (6 bases). The input for sequencing was whole blood, taken in connection with sensitization to the hapten diphenylcyclopropenone (DPC). The TCR originated in a woman in her 30s with alopecia areata. Some clones in this sample may be carry-over from other donors' samples. This chain's CDR3 is CATSRDPGTTYEQYF. For the CDR3, the DNA is TGTGCCACCAGCAGAGATCCTGGGACAACCTACGAGCAGTACTTC. The full variable domain, its missing parts supplied by reference TRBV15 and TRBJ2-7, is DAMVIQNPRYQVTQFGKPVTLSCSQTLNHNVMYWYQQKSSQAPKLLFHYYDKDFNNEADTPDNFQSRRPNTSFCFLDIRSPGLGDTAMYLCATSRDPGTTYEQYFGPGTRLTVT.